Presented here are 11 T cell receptor beta chains from one specimen sequenced in a study of T-cell reconstitution after alpha-beta-depleted transplantation in children. The library targeted TCRbeta and was prepared with unique molecular identifiers. Each CDR3 protein is one row after TCRdb ran MiXCR on the PCR reads. The sample records 700,000 to 850,000 distinct CDR3 sequences, less than 20% being singletons. The sample here was PBMCs, mostly from graft donor cells, taken 360 days after TCRalphabeta/CD19-depleted stem cell transplant. The source is a male patient between 10 and 17 years old who had a stem cell transplant for acute lymphoblastic leukemia, so the T cells may come from the graft donor.

This clonotype was counted only a few times. This rearrangement joins TRBV7-3 to TRBJ2-3, with 10 bases identical to TRBD1. The V segment lost 7 bases and the J segment 3 bases; nucleotides outside the gene matches: 7. The germline V gene has CDR1 SGHTA and CDR2 FQGTGA. The CDR3 is made up of 15 amino acids. This CDR3 reads CASTKTGGRTDTQYF. Written as DNA, the CDR3 is TGTGCCAGCACCAAGACAGGGGGCCGAACAGATACGCAGTATTTT.

The rearrangement uses TRBV27 and TRBJ2-7; TRBD1 aligns across 7 bases. The CDR3 totals 15 residues. The ends lost 8 bases at V and 5 bases at J; junction bases unmatched: 15. The V gene's germline CDR1 is MNHEY and CDR2 SMNVEV (reference sequence). CDR3 bases: TGTGCCAGCCTCCCTAGGGGGCCCCCCGGCAACGAGCAGTACTTC. This sequence encodes CASLPRGPPGNEQYF.

Details on this clonotype: A read error may be the cause here, since a much bigger clone is one base away. The rearrangement links TRBV3-1 to TRBJ1-2; TRBD1 might be the D (5 bases). Germline V gene lookup returns CDR1 LGHDT and CDR2 YNNKEL (reference sequence). The CDR3 contains 15 residues. The CDR3 sequence is CDSSQDSGGIKSYTF. DNA of the CDR3: TGTGACAGCAGCCAAGATTCGGGGGGGATTAAAAGCTACACCTTC.

This clonotype was found a few times. The chain is built from TRBV7-2 and TRBJ2-5, with 8 bases that match TRBD2. The length of the CDR3 is 15 residues. Germline V gene sequence: CDR1 SGHTA, CDR2 FQGNSA. Germline trimming cut 3 bases from V and 4 bases from J; bases unmatched to any gene: 7. CDR3 region: CASSFVGTRGETQYF. The CDR3 DNA sequence: TGTGCCAGCAGCTTCGTAGGGACTAGGGGAGAGACCCAGTACTTC.

This clonotype was counted a few times. The chain links TRBV18 to TRBJ2-5; D is ambiguous. Germline V gene sequence: CDR1 KGHSH, CDR2 LQKENI. The V end lost 2 bases, the J end lost 4 bases, and 17 bases lay between the germline ends. CDR3 size: 16 residues. The CDR3 protein is CASSPEAGIHGETQYF. CDR3 DNA: TGTGCCAGCTCACCAGAGGCCGGAATCCATGGAGAGACCCAGTACTTC.

This clonotype was counted at least ten times. V is TRBV10-2 and J is TRBJ2-7; 7 bases are a match to TRBD2. Trimming took 3 bases from V and 1 from J; bases not matched to a gene: 0. The CDR3 is 13 amino acids. CDR1 and CDR2 from the germline V gene are WSHSY and SAAADI. The CDR3 DNA is TGCGCCAGCAGTGAAGCGGGATCCTACGAGCAGTACTTC. This sequence encodes CASSEAGSYEQYF.

V gene TRBV27 combines with J gene TRBJ2-1; D is uncertain. V gave up 5 bases and J gave up 3 bases, with 11 bases separating them. The CDR3 sequence is 14 residues long. The germline V gene has CDR1 MNHEY and CDR2 SMNVEV (reference sequence). Here the CDR3 DNA reads TGTGCCAGCAGTGGCACAATGTTCTACAATGAGCAGTTCTTC. Encoded protein: CASSGTMFYNEQFF.

The chain carries TRBV2 and TRBJ2-5; the match to TRBD1 covers 8 bases. CDR1 and CDR2 (germline): SNHLY, FYNNEI. V lost 3 bases and J lost 2; bases outside the gene matches: 8. The CDR3 length is 16 residues. In DNA form, the CDR3 reads TGTGCCAGCAGTGATGGGCAGGGGGCCTATCAAGAGACCCAGTACTTC. Translation: CASSDGQGAYQETQYF.

This clonotype was picked up a small number of times. The chain links TRBV15 to TRBJ1-1; tentatively, D is TRBD1 (5 bases). Germline-derived CDR1 and CDR2 are LNHNV and YYDKDF (reference sequence). Trimming shortened V by 0 bases and J by 7 bases, and 12 bases separated the two germline ends. CDR3 size: 14 residues. The CDR3, as DNA: TGTGCCACCAGCAGAGAATTGGGGCGGGTTGAAGCTTTCTTT. Residues: CATSRELGRVEAFF.

The chain combines TRBV1 with TRBJ1-1; the listed D gene, TRBD1, was not tested against the DNA. TRBV1 is reported as a pseudogene. This CDR3 spans 16 amino acids. CDR3 sequence (DNA): TGCACCAGCAGCCCCCATACTCTTGGGGGGCGAACTGAAGCTTTCTTT. Protein: CTSSPHTLGGRTEAFF.

The sample holds a few counts of this clonotype. J is TRBJ2-5 and V is TRBV7-2; 7 bases fit TRBD2. The J segment lost 6 bases and the V segment lost 2 bases, leaving 3 bases of the junction unmatched. Germline V gene data show CDR1 as SGHTA and CDR2 as FQGNSA. This CDR3 is 13 amino acids long. The CDR3 sequence: CASSLTSAKTQYF. The CDR3 DNA sequence: TGTGCCAGCAGCTTAACTAGCGCAAAGACCCAGTACTTC.